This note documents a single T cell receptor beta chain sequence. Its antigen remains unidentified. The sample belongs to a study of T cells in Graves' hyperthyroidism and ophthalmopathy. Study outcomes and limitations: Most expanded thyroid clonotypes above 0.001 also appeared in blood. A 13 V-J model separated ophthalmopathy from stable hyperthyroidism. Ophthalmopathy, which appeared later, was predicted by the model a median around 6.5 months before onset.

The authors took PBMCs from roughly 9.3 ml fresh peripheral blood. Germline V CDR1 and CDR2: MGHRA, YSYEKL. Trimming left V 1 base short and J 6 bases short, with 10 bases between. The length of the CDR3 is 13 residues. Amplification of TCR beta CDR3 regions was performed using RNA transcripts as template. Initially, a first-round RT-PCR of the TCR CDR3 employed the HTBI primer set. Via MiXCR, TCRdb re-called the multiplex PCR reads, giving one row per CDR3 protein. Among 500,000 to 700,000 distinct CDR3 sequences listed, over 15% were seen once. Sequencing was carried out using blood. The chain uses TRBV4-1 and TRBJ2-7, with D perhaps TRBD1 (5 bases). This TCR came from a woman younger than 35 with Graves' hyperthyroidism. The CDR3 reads CASSQGGRGEQYF. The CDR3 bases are TGCGCCAGCAGCCAAGGTGGTAGGGGCGAGCAGTACTTC.